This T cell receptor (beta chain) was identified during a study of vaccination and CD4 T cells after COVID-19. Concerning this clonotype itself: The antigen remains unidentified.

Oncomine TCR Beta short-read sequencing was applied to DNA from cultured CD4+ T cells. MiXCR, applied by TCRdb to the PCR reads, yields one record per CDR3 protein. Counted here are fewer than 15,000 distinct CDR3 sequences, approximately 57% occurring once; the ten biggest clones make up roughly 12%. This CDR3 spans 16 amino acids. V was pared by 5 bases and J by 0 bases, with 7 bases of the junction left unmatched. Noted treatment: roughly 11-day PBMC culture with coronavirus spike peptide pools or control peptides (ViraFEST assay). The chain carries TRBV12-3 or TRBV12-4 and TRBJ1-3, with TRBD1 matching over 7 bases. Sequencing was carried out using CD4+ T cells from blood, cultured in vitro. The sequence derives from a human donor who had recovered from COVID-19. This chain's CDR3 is CASSPRDSFSGNTIYF. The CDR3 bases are TGTGCCAGCAGTCCCCGGGACAGCTTCTCTGGAAACACCATATATTTT.